The 20 T cell receptor beta chains presented below share a single source sample, sequenced in a study of radiotherapy plus CTLA-4 blockade in lung cancer. The assay was immunoSEQ multiplex PCR, and TCRdb's table has in-frame clones only and misses some. Of fewer than 100,000 clones in the sample, around 78% were seen once. The sample in question was peripheral blood, obtained from a patient treated with radiotherapy plus ipilimumab. The receptors shown here come from a human donor with non-small cell lung cancer whose response to radiotherapy plus ipilimumab could not be evaluated. Some clones in this sample may be carry-over from other donors' samples.

This chain uses TRBV18 with TRBJ1-2; no definite D call. The CDR3 is made up of 15 amino acids. V lost 6 bases to trimming and J lost 5 bases, with 19 bases between them. The V gene's germline CDR1 is KGHSH and CDR2 LQKENI. The CDR3 DNA is TGTGCCAGCTCCCCAGGTATTGCCTCGGGATATGGCTACACCTTC. Amino acids: CASSPGIASGYGYTF.

The V call is TRBV4-1, the J call TRBJ1-5; the match to TRBD1 covers 7 bases. The CDR3 consists of 15 residues. J was trimmed by 1 base and V by 1 base; bases with no gene match: 1. Germline V gene sequence: CDR1 MGHRA, CDR2 YSYEKL. The CDR3 region is CASSQGGQSNQPQHF. The DNA of the CDR3 is TGCGCCAGCAGCCAAGGGGGACAGAGCAATCAGCCCCAGCATTTT.

The rearrangement uses TRBV9 and TRBJ1-5; possible D gene TRBD1, 5 bases. The germline V gene has CDR1 SGDLS and CDR2 YYNGEE. This CDR3 is 19 amino acids long. V was pared by 0 bases and J by 4 bases, with 23 bases between. In DNA, the CDR3 is TGTGCCAGCAGCGTAGAAACCCTACCTCGGTCCGGGGGGAATCAGCCCCAGCATTTT. Its translation is CASSVETLPRSGGNQPQHF.

The chain carries TRBV5-1 and TRBJ1-2, with D uncertain. CDR3 length equals 15 residues. V lost 4 bases and J 7 bases, leaving 20 bases between the germline ends. CDR1 and CDR2 from the germline V gene are SGHRS and YFSETQ. CDR3 in amino acids: CASSPVGGSSGGYTF. The CDR3 DNA follows: TGCGCCAGCAGCCCGGTGGGAGGATCTAGTGGTGGCTACACCTTC.

This clone appeared a few times. The chain carries TRBV7-9 and TRBJ1-3; no reliable D call. Germline CDR1 is SEHNR and CDR2 is FQNEAQ (reference sequence). The CDR3 covers 14 residues. V was clipped by 0 bases and J by 4 bases, with 7 bases between them. In DNA, the CDR3 is TGTGCCAGCAGCTTAGCTGCCAGGGGAAACACCATATATTTT. Its protein is CASSLAARGNTIYF.

The rearrangement joins TRBV5-1 to TRBJ2-6; D may be TRBD1 (6 bases). Germline assignment: CDR1 SGHRS and CDR2 YFSETQ. Trimming removed 4 bases at V and 2 bases at J, with 10 bases between. The CDR3 is 15 residues long. The CDR3 nucleotides are TGCGCCAGCAGCCCCCAGGGGACTGGGGCCAACGTCCTGACTTTC. It codes for CASSPQGTGANVLTF.

The rearrangement joins TRBV30 to TRBJ2-3; 8 bases match TRBD1. Germline V gene lookup returns CDR1 GTSNPN and CDR2 SVGIG (reference sequence). V shed 5 bases and J 3 bases; nucleotides not matched to a gene: 7. This CDR3 is 14 amino acids long. This CDR3 reads CAWGAGGSTDTQYF. The CDR3 DNA reads TGTGCCTGGGGGGCAGGGGGCAGTACAGATACGCAGTATTTT.

The chain is built from TRBV4-1 and TRBJ2-5, with 10 bases lining up with TRBD2. There are 18 residues in the CDR3. Trimming removed 1 base from V and 1 base from J; junction bases left unmatched: 9. CDR1 and CDR2 (germline): MGHRA, YSYEKL. CDR3 region: CASSQVLSGGPLQETQYF. CDR3 in DNA: TGCGCCAGCAGCCAAGTCCTTAGCGGGGGGCCCCTCCAAGAGACCCAGTACTTC.

V gene TRBV5-1 combines with J gene TRBJ2-1; 9 bases match TRBD2. The CDR3 has 16 amino acids. With 2 bases clipped from V and 0 bases from J, the junction kept 3 bases outside the gene matches. CDR1 and CDR2 (germline): SGHRS, YFSETQ. DNA for the CDR3: TGCGCCAGCAGCTTTAGCGGGGGCTTCTCCTACAATGAGCAGTTCTTC. This sequence encodes CASSFSGGFSYNEQFF.

The rearrangement joins TRBV20-1 to TRBJ2-1; D ambiguous. The germline gives CDR1 DFQATT, CDR2 SNEGSKA (reference sequence). V lost 2 bases to trimming and J lost 4 bases, with 3 bases between them. The CDR3 extends over 11 amino acids. The CDR3 bases are TGCAGTGCTAGATATTACAATGAGCAGTTCTTC. Translating it yields CSARYYNEQFF.

The V call is TRBV6-5, the J call TRBJ2-7, with no clear D. Trimming took 6 bases from V and 2 from J, leaving 17 bases between them. This CDR3 spans 15 amino acids. Germline V gene sequence: CDR1 MNHEY, CDR2 SVGAGI. For the CDR3, the DNA is TGTGCCAGCAGCCCGATCGGCGGCAGCACCTACGAGCAGTACTTC. Translating gives CASSPIGGSTYEQYF.

This clone was found once. The genes are TRBV12-5 and TRBJ2-5, with no clear D. The CDR3 consists of 11 residues. Germline V CDR1 and CDR2: LGHNT, FRNRAP. V was pared by 3 bases and J by 4 bases, with 3 bases between. The CDR3 sequence is CASGFGETQYF. The CDR3, as DNA: TGTGCTAGTGGTTTCGGAGAGACCCAGTACTTC.

The chain has TRBV28 and TRBJ2-3, with TRBD1 identical over 8 bases. Germline V lookup: CDR1 MDHEN, CDR2 SYDVKM. V gave up 7 bases and J gave up 4 bases; unmatched junction bases: 7. The CDR3 has 14 amino acids. For the CDR3, the DNA is TGTGCCAGCACCCCAGGGGGCAGTCCAGATACGCAGTATTTT. Its translation: CASTPGGSPDTQYF.

Ten or more counts support this clone. The genes are TRBV9 and TRBJ2-7, with TRBD1 matching 7 bases. Looked up from germline, CDR1 is SGDLS and CDR2 is YYNGEE. The J segment lost 0 bases and the V segment lost 2 bases, leaving 5 bases of the junction unmatched. The CDR3 loop spans 15 amino acids. The CDR3 DNA is TGTGCCAGCAGCGTTGGGGACAGACGCTCCTACGAGCAGTACTTC. As protein: CASSVGDRRSYEQYF.

This chain joins TRBV7-2 and TRBJ2-1, with 9 positions matching TRBD1. The CDR3 length is 17 residues. V shed 0 bases and J 5 bases; nucleotides not matched to a gene: 8. The germline CDR1 and CDR2 sequences are SGHTA and FQGNSA. The CDR3 protein is CASSLALQGAGDNEQFF. The CDR3 region has the DNA TGTGCCAGCAGCTTAGCGCTACAGGGGGCCGGGGACAATGAGCAGTTCTTC.

This clone has more than one count but fewer than ten. V usage is TRBV10-3 and J usage is TRBJ1-6, with D hard to call. The ends were cut back, 2 bases at V and 10 bases at J, with 6 bases in the middle. Germline CDR1 and CDR2: ENHRY and SYGVKD. This CDR3 has 12 amino acids. The CDR3 spells CAISEVGSPLHF. The CDR3 DNA reads TGTGCCATCAGTGAGGTGGGCTCACCCCTCCACTTT.

The CDR3: CASSIAREGFAKPQHF. The DNA of the CDR3 is TGTGCCAGTAGTATCGCCAGGGAGGGGTTCGCGAAGCCCCAGCATTTT. The gene calls are TRBV19 and TRBJ1-5; D possibly corresponds to TRBD1 (5 bases). Germline CDR1 is LNHDA and CDR2 is SQIVND (reference sequence). Trimming cost V 3 bases and J 8 bases, with 20 bases left between them. There are 16 residues in the CDR3.

The J gene is TRBJ2-7, the V gene TRBV6-1; D possibly corresponds to TRBD1 (6 bases). Germline V gene lookup returns CDR1 MNHNS and CDR2 SASEGT. This CDR3 spans 13 amino acids. Between the trimmed V and J ends, which lost 5 bases and 3 bases, there was a span of 11 bases. CDR3 region: CASSYGDIYEQYF. The DNA of the CDR3 is TGTGCCAGCAGTTATGGGGACATCTACGAGCAGTACTTC.

The chain is built from TRBV4-3 and TRBJ1-4; tentatively, D is TRBD1 (5 bases). Germline-derived CDR1 and CDR2 are LGHNA and YSLEER. Trimming took off 3 bases at V and 9 bases at J, with 20 bases between the two ends. CDR3 length: 16 amino acids. CDR3 region: CASSHGRAGGGQKLFF. Written as DNA, the CDR3 is TGCGCCAGCAGCCATGGCCGTGCGGGGGGAGGCCAAAAACTGTTTTTT.

The rearrangement links TRBV5-1 to TRBJ2-1; D is possibly TRBD1 (6 bases). In germline, CDR1 is SGHRS, CDR2 YFSETQ. This CDR3 region has 16 residues. V was shortened by 4 bases and J by 6 bases, with 20 bases between the two germline ends. The CDR3 DNA reads as TGCGCCAGCAGCCTAGGACAGCCGCCTGGCCTCAATGAGCAGTTCTTC. Translation: CASSLGQPPGLNEQFF.